This T cell receptor (beta chain) was captured by sequencing in a study of OX40 agonist ivuxolimab in advanced cancers. Study-level information: At doses from 0.01 to 10 mg/kg, patients were given intravenous ivuxolimab every 2 weeks. Earlier treatment with anti-PD-1, anti-PD-L1 or anti-CTLA-4 was permitted, and 30% to 40% had received some. Overall study findings and caveats: Clonal expansion in partial responders at 0.1-3.0 mg/kg ranked among the lowest. The study observed clonal expansion of CD4+ and CD8+ blood T cells by week 6 at 0.1 to 3.0 mg/kg.

On this clone: Antigen unknown.

The assay was immunoSEQ multiplex PCR, and TCRdb's table has in-frame clones only and misses some. Of approximately 84,000 clones in the sample, approximately 89% were seen once. The trim removed 6 bases at V and 4 bases at J, leaving 8 bases unmatched. Germline assignment: CDR1 SGHNT and CDR2 YYREEE (reference sequence). The CDR3 spans 15 residues. The sequence derives from an adult with an advanced solid tumor such as melanoma, head and neck, liver or kidney cancer. The material sequenced was CD4+ or CD8+ T cells sorted from blood, taken in a trial of the OX40 agonist ivuxolimab. The rearrangement joins TRBV5-4 to TRBJ2-3, with TRBD2 matching 10 bases. DNA of the CDR3: TGTGCCAGCAAGAGCGGGGGGGTGACCTCAGATACGCAGTATTTT. Residues: CASKSGGVTSDTQYF.